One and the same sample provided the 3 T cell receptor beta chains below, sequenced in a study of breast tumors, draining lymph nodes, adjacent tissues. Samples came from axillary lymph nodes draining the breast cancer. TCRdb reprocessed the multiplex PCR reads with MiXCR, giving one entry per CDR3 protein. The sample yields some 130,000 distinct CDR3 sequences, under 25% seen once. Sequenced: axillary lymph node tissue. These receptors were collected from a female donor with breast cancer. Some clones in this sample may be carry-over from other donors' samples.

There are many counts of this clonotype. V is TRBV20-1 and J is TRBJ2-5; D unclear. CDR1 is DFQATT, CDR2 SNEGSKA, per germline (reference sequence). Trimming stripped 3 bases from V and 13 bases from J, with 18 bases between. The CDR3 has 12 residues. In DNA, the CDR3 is TGCAGTGCTAGTCCCAGGACGGATCCCCCGTACTTC. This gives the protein CSASPRTDPPYF.

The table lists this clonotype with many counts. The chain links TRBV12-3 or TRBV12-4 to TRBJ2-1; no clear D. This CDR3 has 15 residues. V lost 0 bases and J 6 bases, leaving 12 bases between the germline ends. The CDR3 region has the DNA TGTGCCAGCAGTTTAGCCCAACCTGGCCCCAATGAGCAGTTCTTC. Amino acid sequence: CASSLAQPGPNEQFF.

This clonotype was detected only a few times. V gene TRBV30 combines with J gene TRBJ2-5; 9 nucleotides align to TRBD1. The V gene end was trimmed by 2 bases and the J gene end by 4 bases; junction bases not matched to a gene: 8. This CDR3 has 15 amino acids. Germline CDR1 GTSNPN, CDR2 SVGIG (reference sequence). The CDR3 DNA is TGTGCCTGGAGTCCAAGAACAGGGGGCGGAGAGACCCAGTACTTC. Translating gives CAWSPRTGGGETQYF.